Included here is one T cell receptor (beta chain) sequence, with context. It lacks a known antigen. No much larger clone is present one base from it, and per-base qualities are unavailable. The record originates from a study of blood T cell repertoires in COVID-19 (dated by TCRdb to the early 2020s). A note on the overall study: The collaborator samples originated in the United States, Italy and Spain and spanned the acute and convalescent phases of COVID-19. The repertoires were made available in a free public database intended to serve as a resource for research on the immune response to SARS-CoV-2. Where available, HLA class I and class II types were obtained from metadata supplied by the sample provider rather than from assay-based typing. The sample metadata nearly always contained a de-identified subject ID, COVID-19 status, age in years and sex. The samples were drawn from the first 160 participants of the ongoing ImmuneRACE study and from 1,254 subjects provided by 6 global collaborators. Deeply sampled blood TCRbeta repertoires from subjects exposed to, actively infected with, or recovered from COVID-19 were included in the dataset. The prospective study material was composed of cDNA or gDNA derived from T cells, B-cell-depleted T cells, or PBMCs.

Deletion took 4 bases off V and 7 bases off J, with a span of 17 bases between the germline ends. Via the germline V gene, CDR1 is SGHRS and CDR2 YFSETQ. The CDR3 runs 15 residues from the cysteine to the phenylalanine. Only the CDR3 DNA stays, 45 bases, in frame from base 1. TCRbeta CDR3 regions were amplified from genomic DNA using the immunoSEQ Assay, a bias-controlled multiplex PCR. Per the authors' processing: The number of nucleated cells in each sample was estimated by amplification of reference gene primers within the assay. Sequence reads were collapsed and filtered to measure the absolute abundance of every unique TCRbeta CDR3 rearrangement. Productive Simpson clonality was computed per sample as the square root of Simpson's diversity index over productive rearrangements. TCRdb retrieved this table from immuneACCESS and kept in-frame rearrangements only. Not all clones are present; in checked studies, unresolved V genes account for under half, and no reason is known for the remainder. That table supplies the V and J calls and clone size; D and trimming were determined from the DNA. For this sample there are about 200,000 clones; about 86% appear just once. The top ten hold 0.65% to 0.95% of the sample.

Whole blood was collected in K2EDTA tubes by collaborating institutions according to the institutions' own protocols. For TCRbeta analysis, collaborators shipped samples as frozen whole blood, isolated PBMCs, or DNA extracted from either of those sample types. Here is what the overall study found, with its caveats: The quantity of clinical and demographic metadata differed by source and by participant and was supplied without curation.

Recombination connected TRBV5-1 to TRBJ1-4; the D segment could be TRBD1, given 5 matching bases. The specimen sequenced was peripheral blood. The TCR originated in a woman between 65 and 79 years old with acute or convalescent COVID-19. The nucleotide sequence reads TGCGCCAGCAGCCCCCGGGACGGCGGGGGTGAAAAACTGTTTTTT. It translates to CASSPRDGGGEKLFF.